The 27 T cell receptor beta chains presented below share a single source sample, sequenced in a study of blood T cell repertoires in COVID-19 (dated by TCRdb to the early 2020s). The library was made by the immunoSEQ multiplex PCR assay. The table was pulled from immuneACCESS by TCRdb, which kept in-frame rearrangements only. Such tables lose some clones; where checked, under half of the loss comes from unresolved V genes, and the rest has no known cause. Counted in this sample were about 40,000 clones; under 90% of them appeared once. The top ten constitute 12% of the sample. Sequenced: peripheral blood. All receptors come from a man between 65 and 85 years old with acute or convalescent COVID-19.

The V and J genes are TRBV5-1 and TRBJ2-7, with TRBD1 as a possible D gene (5 bases). V was shortened by 1 base and J by 0 bases, with 8 bases between the two germline ends. Looked up from germline, CDR1 is SGHRS and CDR2 is YFSETQ. The CDR3 extends over 14 amino acids. The CDR3 nucleotides read TGCGCCAGCAGCTTGACAGGATACTCCTACGAGCAGTACTTC. It is translated as CASSLTGYSYEQYF.

This clone was recorded once. CDR3 DNA sequence: TGTGCCAGCAGTGAACAGGCAGGATCTAATTCACCCCTCCACTTT. The encoded protein is CASSEQAGSNSPLHF. V gene TRBV6-1 combines with J gene TRBJ1-6; D unresolved. V lost 2 bases and J 6 bases, leaving 11 bases between the germline ends. Germline loops: CDR1 MNHNS, CDR2 SASEGT. This CDR3 is built from 15 residues.

The CDR3 DNA reads as TGTGCCAGCAGCTTAGAGAGTATCAGGGGCTTGGGTGAGCAGTTCTTC. Its translation: CASSLESIRGLGEQFF. The genes are TRBV7-6 and TRBJ2-1; possibly TRBD1 for D (6 bases). CDR3 length equals 16 residues. Trimming shortened V by 1 base and J by 9 bases, and 19 bases separated the two germline ends. Germline loops: CDR1 SGHVS, CDR2 FNYEAQ.

This chain uses TRBV25-1 with TRBJ1-2, with TRBD1 as a possible D gene (5 bases). Germline V lookup: CDR1 MGHDK, CDR2 SYGVNS. Trimming took 6 bases from V and 8 from J, leaving 25 bases between them. The CDR3 extends over 16 amino acids. CDR3 sequence (DNA): TGTGCCAGCAGCGAGCCCAACTTGGAAGGGGTTAAGGGCTACACCTTC. Translating gives CASSEPNLEGVKGYTF.

This rearrangement joins TRBV5-5 to TRBJ1-4; 9 bases match TRBD1. The CDR3 runs 15 residues. Trimming removed 4 bases from V and 5 bases from J; junction bases left unmatched: 6. The germline V gene encodes CDR1 SGHKS and CDR2 YYEKEE (reference sequence). For the CDR3, the DNA is TGTGCCAGCAGCCCAATCGGGACAGGGAATGAAAAACTGTTTTTT. It encodes CASSPIGTGNEKLFF.

The V call is TRBV9, the J call TRBJ2-1, with 8 bases identical to TRBD2. CDR1 is SGDLS and CDR2 is YYNGEE in the germline V gene. The V gene end was trimmed by 0 bases and the J gene end by 4 bases; junction bases not matched to a gene: 6. This CDR3 spans 16 amino acids. CDR3 region: CASSVGAGGRYNEQFF. The CDR3 bases are TGTGCCAGCAGCGTAGGGGCGGGAGGAAGGTACAATGAGCAGTTCTTC.

The CDR3 protein is CASSQEKGVKNSPLHF. The DNA of the CDR3 is TGCGCCAGCAGCCAAGAAAAGGGGGTGAAGAATTCACCCCTCCACTTT. The chain is built from TRBV4-3 and TRBJ1-6; D is possibly TRBD1 (6 bases). This CDR3 region has 16 residues. Trimming removed 0 bases at V and 7 bases at J, with 13 bases between. CDR1 is LGHNA, CDR2 YSLEER, per germline.

This chain uses TRBV28 with TRBJ1-2; 9 nucleotides align to TRBD1. V lost 6 bases, J lost 6 bases, and 5 bases stayed unmatched. CDR3 length equals 13 residues. The germline V gene has CDR1 MDHEN and CDR2 SYDVKM. CDR3 protein: CASRTGTGNGYTF. CDR3 DNA sequence: TGTGCCAGCAGGACCGGGACAGGGAATGGCTACACCTTC.

This chain uses TRBV5-1 with TRBJ2-3, with a possible D match to TRBD2 (6 bases). CDR1 and CDR2 from the germline V gene are SGHRS and YFSETQ. CDR3 length: 16 residues. V lost 0 bases and J 2 bases, leaving 13 bases between the germline ends. In DNA form, the CDR3 reads TGCGCCAGCAGCTTGGAAGCGGCGGGGTCCACAGATACGCAGTATTTT. This sequence encodes CASSLEAAGSTDTQYF.

This chain links TRBV15 with TRBJ2-5; 15 bases line up with TRBD2. This CDR3 comprises 18 residues. V gave up 0 bases and J gave up 5 bases; unmatched junction bases: 7. Germline V gene data show CDR1 as LNHNV and CDR2 as YYDKDF (reference sequence). CDR3 DNA: TGTGCCACCAGCAGAGATAGAAGGACTAGCGGGAGGGGTGAGACCCAGTACTTC. Translated, it gives CATSRDRRTSGRGETQYF.

The chain couples TRBV19 to TRBJ1-5, with a weak D call TRBD1 (6 bases). V was cut by 6 bases and J by 2 bases, with 11 bases left in between. Germline lookup yields CDR1 LNHDA and CDR2 SQIVND (reference sequence). The CDR3 covers 14 residues. CDR3 in DNA: TGTGCCAGTAGCCTAGGGGGGGGCAATCAGCCCCAGCATTTT. Translating it yields CASSLGGGNQPQHF.

A single count supports this clone. The V gene is TRBV14, the J gene TRBJ1-2; tentatively, D is TRBD1 (6 bases). Trimming removed 0 bases from V and 5 bases from J, with 16 bases in between. CDR3 length: 16 residues. Germline lookup yields CDR1 SGHDN and CDR2 FVKESK. CDR3 amino acids: CASSQDREDRLYGYTF. The CDR3 region has the DNA TGTGCCAGCAGCCAAGATCGCGAGGACAGATTATATGGCTACACCTTC.

The chain employs TRBV5-1 and TRBJ2-6; 10 nucleotides agree with TRBD2. The CDR3 totals 18 residues. V lost 0 bases, J lost 0 bases, and 3 bases stayed unmatched. Germline values: CDR1 SGHRS, CDR2 YFSETQ. DNA of the CDR3: TGCGCCAGCAGCTTGGGGCTAGCGGGGGACTCTGGGGCCAACGTCCTGACTTTC. Its protein is CASSLGLAGDSGANVLTF.

V is TRBV7-3 and J is TRBJ1-1, with 8 nucleotides matching TRBD1. This CDR3 region has 13 residues. Germline assignment: CDR1 SGHTA and CDR2 FQGTGA. V lost 4 bases and J lost 5; bases outside the gene matches: 3. The CDR3 region is CASSYGQGTEAFF. The DNA for the CDR3 is TGTGCCAGCAGCTATGGACAGGGTACTGAAGCTTTCTTT.

The chain recombines TRBV18 with TRBJ2-2, with 8 bases aligning to TRBD1. This CDR3 region has 15 residues. V was clipped by 5 bases and J by 0 bases; unmatched bases: 2. CDR1 and CDR2 (germline): KGHSH, LQKENI. The CDR3 sequence: CASSEDRANTGELFF. The CDR3 DNA reads as TGTGCCAGCTCAGAGGACAGGGCGAACACCGGGGAGCTGTTTTTT.

CDR3 region: CASSELTGGTSYEQYF. The CDR3 DNA is TGTGCCAGCAGTGAATTGACGGGGGGCACTTCCTACGAGCAGTACTTC. The chain joins TRBV2 to TRBJ2-7, with D possibly being TRBD2 (7 bases). Trimming left V 2 bases short and J 1 base short, with 15 bases between. Looked up from germline, CDR1 is SNHLY and CDR2 is FYNNEI. The CDR3 extends over 16 amino acids.

The genes are TRBV7-2 and TRBJ1-2; D is undetermined. Germline V gene data show CDR1 as SGHTA and CDR2 as FQGNSA. CDR3 length equals 15 residues. Trimming shortened V by 0 bases and J by 6 bases, and 14 bases separated the two germline ends. Written as DNA, the CDR3 is TGTGCCAGCAGCTTAGCCTCGGGGAGTCCGGATGGCTACACCTTC. Translation: CASSLASGSPDGYTF.

The rearrangement uses TRBV15 and TRBJ1-3; D may be TRBD1 (6 bases). The germline V gene has CDR1 LNHNV and CDR2 YYDKDF (reference sequence). V lost 0 bases to trimming and J lost 4 bases, with 13 bases between them. This CDR3 is built from 16 residues. This chain's CDR3 is CATSRDLGGGGNTIYF. The CDR3 DNA reads as TGTGCCACCAGCAGAGATCTGGGAGGGGGAGGAAACACCATATATTTT.

The chain couples TRBV4-3 to TRBJ1-5, with a weak D call TRBD1 (5 bases). Germline CDR1 reads LGHNA; CDR2 reads YSLEER. This CDR3 region has 16 residues. Between the trimmed V and J ends, which lost 0 bases and 5 bases, there was a span of 14 bases. CDR3 DNA sequence: TGCGCCAGCAGCCAAGACCCCGACAGCCCGGATCAGCCCCAGCATTTT. As protein: CASSQDPDSPDQPQHF.

This clone has a handful of counts. The chain joins TRBV5-4 to TRBJ2-1; D gene uncertain. This CDR3 region has 15 residues. Looked up from germline, CDR1 is SGHNT and CDR2 is YYREEE (reference sequence). The V gene lost 4 bases and the J gene lost 0 bases, with 11 bases spanning the gap. As DNA, the CDR3 is TGTGCCAGCAGCCCGACTTCGAGCTCCTACAATGAGCAGTTCTTC. As protein: CASSPTSSSYNEQFF.

CDR3: CASSFQQEYEDGYTF. In DNA, the CDR3 is TGCGCCAGCAGCTTTCAACAGGAGTATGAGGATGGCTACACCTTC. The chain joins TRBV5-1 to TRBJ1-2, with D possibly being TRBD1 (5 bases). Germline V gene sequence: CDR1 SGHRS, CDR2 YFSETQ. This CDR3 is 15 amino acids long. Between the trimmed V and J ends, which lost 2 bases and 6 bases, there was a span of 17 bases.

The chain employs TRBV25-1 and TRBJ2-1, with D tentatively TRBD2 (6 bases). The CDR3 totals 16 residues. The V and J ends lost 4 bases and 4 bases respectively, with 17 bases between them. Germline V lookup: CDR1 MGHDK, CDR2 SYGVNS. The CDR3 DNA sequence: TGTGCCAGCAGTGGCGGGACTCTCGGACTATACAATGAGCAGTTCTTC. Protein product: CASSGGTLGLYNEQFF.

The chain recombines TRBV3-1 (or the pseudogene TRBV3-2) with TRBJ2-1; 7 bases are a match to TRBD2. Trimming took 5 bases from V and 4 from J; bases not matched to a gene: 11. This CDR3 is 16 amino acids long. Germline V gene data show CDR1 as LGHDT and CDR2 as YNNKEL (reference sequence). The CDR3 bases are TGTGCCAGCAGCTCCTGGGGGGAGGGTCGTTACAATGAGCAGTTCTTC. Residues: CASSSWGEGRYNEQFF.

A word on this clone: In the same sample, other DNA sequences code for this CDR3. The chain couples TRBV6-2 or TRBV6-3 to TRBJ1-1, with 7 bases lining up with TRBD1. The germline V gene encodes CDR1 MNHEY and CDR2 SVGEGT. CDR3 length: 16 residues. V shed 2 bases and J 2 bases; nucleotides not matched to a gene: 8. The CDR3 is CASSYGKGAVNTEAFF. Written as DNA, the CDR3 is TGTGCCAGCAGTTACGGGAAGGGGGCGGTTAACACTGAAGCTTTCTTT.

CDR3 loop: CASSPGTGPRTDTQYF. CDR3 DNA sequence: TGTGCCAGCAGCCCCGGGACAGGGCCAAGGACAGATACGCAGTATTTT. This rearrangement joins TRBV27 to TRBJ2-3; 9 bases match TRBD1. V was pared by 6 bases and J by 3 bases, with 10 bases of the junction left unmatched. CDR3 length equals 16 residues. CDR1 MNHEY and CDR2 SMNVEV come from the germline V gene (reference sequence).

This rearrangement joins TRBV18 to TRBJ1-6; D is unclear. The CDR3 covers 15 residues. Germline V gene sequence: CDR1 KGHSH, CDR2 LQKENI. V shed 3 bases and J shed 4 bases, with 10 bases lying between them. The DNA of the CDR3 is TGTGCCAGCTCACCCGGACTGCTGTATAATTCACCCCTCCACTTT. Protein product: CASSPGLLYNSPLHF.

The V and J genes are TRBV19 and TRBJ2-7; TRBD2 agrees at 13 bases. The V and J ends lost 4 bases and 7 bases, in that order; junction bases with no gene match: 4. The CDR3 is 14 amino acids. In germline, CDR1 is LNHDA, CDR2 SQIVND (reference sequence). The CDR3 sequence is CASSTGLAGVEQYF. The CDR3 bases are TGTGCCAGTAGTACTGGACTAGCGGGAGTTGAGCAGTACTTC.